The source of this TCR beta chain is a study of tumor-infiltrating lymphocytes in oesophageal squamous cell carcinoma. MiXCR, applied by TCRdb to the PCR reads, yields one record per CDR3 protein. The sample consists of more than 7,000 distinct CDR3 sequences, less than 75% of them appearing once. This clonotype was recorded a few times. The germline V and J ends were trimmed by 1 base and 2 bases, with 3 bases remaining between them. The CDR3 sequence is 14 residues long. The germline CDR1 and CDR2 sequences are SGHTA and FQGNSA. The chain links TRBV7-2 to TRBJ2-6; D unclear. The TCR sequence derives from a female donor with esophageal squamous cell carcinoma. Sample: esophageal tumor tissue. In DNA form, the CDR3 reads TGTGCCAGCAGCTTAGGGGCTGGGGCCAACGTCCTGACTTTC. Its translation: CASSLGAGANVLTF. The full variable domain, rest sourced from reference TRBV7-2 and TRBJ2-6, is GAGVSQSPSNKVTEKGKDVELRCDPISGHTALYWYRQSLGQGLEFLIYFQGNSAPDKSGLPSDRFSAERTGGSVSTLTIQRTQQEDSAVYLCASSLGAGANVLTFGAGSRLTVL.